This is a list of T cell receptor beta chains from one sample in a study of cytotoxic CD8 clonotypes in ibrutinib-treated CLL. TCRdb's table, derived via immunoSEQ multiplex PCR, lists solely in-frame clones and lacks some. Of 150,000 or so clones in the sample, about 80% were seen once. Source: PBMCs, taken after 24 months of ibrutinib treatment. All receptors derive from a human donor with chronic lymphocytic leukemia. Each CDR3 is given with its conserved first and last residue. D genes are given only for firm matches. Expanded clones are given a class, and other clones once, few, many or no size at all.

14	TRBV28	few	TRBJ1-3	NA	TGTGCCAGCACCCTAAGGAGTTCTGGAAACACCATATATTTT	CASTLRSSGNTIYF
14	TRBV5-1	few	TRBJ2-5	NA	TGCGCCAGCAGCTTAATTCTTGGGCAAGAGACCCAGTACTTC	CASSLILGQETQYF
15	TRBV7-3	NA	TRBJ1-4	TRBD1	TGTGCCAGCAGCTTAACGGGACAGTATAATGAAAAACTGTTTTTT	CASSLTGQYNEKLFF
15	TRBV7-8	few	TRBJ1-2	NA	TGTGCCAGCAGCTCCCCCCCAGCCAGGGAGCGCGGCTACACCTTC	CASSSPPARERGYTF
13	TRBV14	NA	TRBJ2-3	NA	TGTGCCAGCAGCCAATTTTCTAGCGATACGCAGTATTTT	CASSQFSSDTQYF
13	TRBV19	NA	TRBJ1-2	NA	TGTGCCAGTAGTATTCTCCAGGGTGGCGGCTACACCTTC	CASSILQGGGYTF
14	TRBV30	NA	TRBJ1-5	TRBD1	TGTGCCTGGCAACGACAGGGTGGTGTTCAGCCCCAGCATTTT	CAWQRQGGVQPQHF
11	TRBV6-5	once	TRBJ2-1	NA	TGTGCCAGCAGTGAGGGGGATGAGCAGTTCTTC	CASSEGDEQFF
16	TRBV6-5	NA	TRBJ1-4	TRBD1	TGTGCCAGCAGTTACAACAGGGGGGTTTTCGGTGAAAAACTGTTTTTT	CASSYNRGVFGEKLFF
12	TRBV19	NA	TRBJ1-2	NA	TGTGCCAGTATCGAAGGGACCTATGGCTACACCTTC	CASIEGTYGYTF
18	TRBV5-1	NA	TRBJ1-6	TRBD1	TGCGCCAGCAGCCAAGCTGTCAACAGGGGGCCTCGGAATTCACCCCTCCACTTT	CASSQAVNRGPRNSPLHF
11	TRBV28	NA	TRBJ2-1	NA	TGTGCCAGCAGCTGGGCCCTAGGGTGGTTCTTC	CASSWALGWFF
14	TRBV6-5	NA	TRBJ1-1	TRBD1	TGTGCCAGCAGGGAAGACAGGGCGGGGACTGAAGCTTTCTTT	CASREDRAGTEAFF
16	TRBV7-3	NA	TRBJ1-5	NA	TGTGCCAGCAGCGATTCCGGACAGTCTCGAGGTCAGCCCCAGCATTTT	CASSDSGQSRGQPQHF
14	TRBV18	NA	TRBJ2-7	NA	TGTGCCAGCTCACCCGGGACGGTCTCCTACGAGCAGTACTTC	CASSPGTVSYEQYF
16	TRBV6-6	NA	TRBJ1-3	NA	TGTGCCAGCAGTTACTCGAGTAGGGCGGCTGGAAACACCATATATTTT	CASSYSSRAAGNTIYF
13	TRBV10-3	NA	TRBJ2-7	TRBD2	TGTGCCATCAGTCCTGAGCGGGATGAAGAGCAGTACTTC	CAISPERDEEQYF
13	TRBV11-2	NA	TRBJ1-1	NA	TGTGCCAGCAGCTTAGGGGTCGGGGGTATAGCTTTCTTT	CASSLGVGGIAFF
15	TRBV28	NA	TRBJ2-7	NA	TGTGCCAGCAGCCCCCGTGGGCGGGACCACTACGAGCAGTACTTC	CASSPRGRDHYEQYF
18	TRBV10-2	NA	TRBJ2-6	NA	TGCGCCAGCAGTGGACCGGGAGAGGTCAACTCTGGGGCCAACGTCCTGACTTTC	CASSGPGEVNSGANVLTF
14	TRBV9	NA	TRBJ1-5	NA	TGTGCCAGCAGCGCGCAGAAAAGCAATCAGCCCCAGCATTTT	CASSAQKSNQPQHF
12	TRBV30	NA	TRBJ2-1	TRBD2	TGTGCCTGGAGTGTCAGCGGGGGAGGGCAGTTCTTC	CAWSVSGGGQFF
15	TRBV5-1	NA	TRBJ2-1	TRBD2	TGCGCCAGCAGCTTGGGACTAGCGGGAGGGAAGGGGCAGTTCTTC	CASSLGLAGGKGQFF
15	TRBV6-5	NA	TRBJ1-5	TRBD1	TGTGCCAGCAGTTTGGACAGGGAGAGCAATCAGCCCCAGCATTTT	CASSLDRESNQPQHF
18	TRBV4-2	NA	TRBJ1-4	NA	TGTGCCAGCAGCCCATTAATATTCGGCTCCTCTACTAATGAAAAACTGTTTTTT	CASSPLIFGSSTNEKLFF
14	TRBV19	NA	TRBJ1-1	NA	TGTGCCAGTAGGTTGGGACACCTGAACACTGAAGCTTTCTTT	CASRLGHLNTEAFF
15	TRBV6-5	NA	TRBJ2-2	TRBD1	TGTGCCAGCAGTTCCCGACAGGGTCGCACCGGGGAGCTGTTTTTT	CASSSRQGRTGELFF
17	TRBV2	NA	TRBJ2-3	TRBD2	TGTGCCAGCAGCCAAACACTTCTAGCGGGAGTTCCAGATACGCAGTATTTT	CASSQTLLAGVPDTQYF
15	TRBV30	NA	TRBJ2-5	NA	TGTGCCTGGAGTGTTACGATCAGCCCATCGGAGACCCAGTACTTC	CAWSVTISPSETQYF
13	TRBV7-9	NA	TRBJ2-7	TRBD1	TGTGCCAGCAGCCCGGGACAGGGTGACGAGCAGTACTTC	CASSPGQGDEQYF
14	TRBV11-3	NA	TRBJ1-1	NA	TGTGCCAGCAGCCCCGGACACTTGAACACTGAAGCTTTCTTT	CASSPGHLNTEAFF
14	TRBV2	NA	TRBJ1-5	NA	TGTGCCAGCAGTGAAGGGCTGATCAATCAGCCCCAGCATTTT	CASSEGLINQPQHF
13	TRBV19	NA	TRBJ2-7	NA	TGTGCCAGTAGTATGGGCAGGGTCTACGAGCAGTACTTC	CASSMGRVYEQYF
16	TRBV5-6	few	TRBJ1-4	NA	TGTGCCAGCAGCTTGGGGCCAGCCGCAACTAATGAAAAACTGTTTTTT	CASSLGPAATNEKLFF
16	TRBV5-4	NA	TRBJ2-5	TRBD2	TGTGCCAGCAGCAGGTGGACTAGCGGGAGCCAAGAGACCCAGTACTTC	CASSRWTSGSQETQYF
13	TRBV7-2	NA	TRBJ1-2	NA	TGTGCCAGCAGCGCGGGAAACGTCGGGGGCTACACCTTC	CASSAGNVGGYTF
16	TRBV5-1	NA	TRBJ2-7	TRBD2	TGCGCCAGCAGCTTGGGTAGCGGGAGTCTACCCTACGAGCAGTACTTC	CASSLGSGSLPYEQYF
18	TRBV30	once	TRBJ1-6	NA	TGTGCCTGGAGTGGACCCCTCCTAGGAGGGGATTGGAATTCACCCCTCCACTTT	CAWSGPLLGGDWNSPLHF
11	TRBV5-6	NA	TRBJ1-2	NA	TGTGCCAGCAGCTCGGGGATTGGCTACACCTTC	CASSSGIGYTF
13	TRBV4-1	NA	TRBJ2-3	NA	TGCGCCAGCAGCCAAACTAGCTCAGATACGCAGTATTTT	CASSQTSSDTQYF
15	TRBV27	once	TRBJ2-7	TRBD2	TGTGCCAGCAGTTTAGCCGGGACTAGTATCTACGAGCAGTACTTC	CASSLAGTSIYEQYF